The present entry profiles one T cell receptor beta chain with its context. The source of the sample is a study of blood T cell repertoires in COVID-19. Across the study: Acute and convalescent COVID-19 samples came from the United States, Italy and Spain. PBMCs, B-cell-depleted T cells, or T cells provided the cDNA or gDNA that made up the material.

Trimming took 5 bases from V and 4 from J; bases not matched to a gene: 7. CDR3 size: 15 residues. The V gene's germline CDR1 is KGHDR and CDR2 SFDVKD. Per the original methods: By means of reference gene primer amplification, nucleated cell counts were estimated. TCRdb's table, derived via immunoSEQ multiplex PCR, lists solely in-frame clones and lacks some. The V and J calls and clone size were taken over from that table, and D and trimming were inferred from the DNA. The sample has around 700,000 clones; 85% to 90% are singletons. This TCR was recovered from a woman under 30 with acute or convalescent COVID-19. The sequencing input was peripheral blood. This chain uses TRBV24-1 with TRBJ2-3; 8 nucleotides match TRBD1. The CDR3 DNA reads as TGTGCCACCAGTGCGGGACAGGCTCGCCCAGATACGCAGTATTTT. Its translation: CATSAGQARPDTQYF.